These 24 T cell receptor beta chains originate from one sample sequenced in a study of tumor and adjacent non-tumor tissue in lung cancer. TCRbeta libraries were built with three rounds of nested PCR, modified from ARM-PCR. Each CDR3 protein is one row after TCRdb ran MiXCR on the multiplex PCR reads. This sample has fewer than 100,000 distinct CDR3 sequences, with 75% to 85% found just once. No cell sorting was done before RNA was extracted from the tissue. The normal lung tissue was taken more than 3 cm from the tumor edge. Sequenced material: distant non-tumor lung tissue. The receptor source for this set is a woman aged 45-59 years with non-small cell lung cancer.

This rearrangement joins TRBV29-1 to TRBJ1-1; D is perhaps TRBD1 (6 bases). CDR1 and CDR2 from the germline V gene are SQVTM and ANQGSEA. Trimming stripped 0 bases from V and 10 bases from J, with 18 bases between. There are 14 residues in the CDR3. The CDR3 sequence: CSVEDPKGVGVAFF. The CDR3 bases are TGCAGCGTTGAAGATCCAAAGGGGGTTGGTGTAGCTTTCTTT.

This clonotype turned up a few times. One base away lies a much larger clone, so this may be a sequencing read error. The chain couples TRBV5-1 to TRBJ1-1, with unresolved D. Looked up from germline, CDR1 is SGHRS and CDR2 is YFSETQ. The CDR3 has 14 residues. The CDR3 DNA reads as TGCGCCAGCGGCTTGGAGGCGGTGAACACTGAAGCTTTCTTT. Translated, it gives CASGLEAVNTEAFF. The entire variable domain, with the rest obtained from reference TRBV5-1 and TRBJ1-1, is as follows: KAGVTQTPRYLIKTRGQQVTLSCSPISGHRSVSWYQQTPGQGLQFLFEYFSETQRNKGNFPGRFSGRQFSNSRSEMNVSTLELGDSALYLCASGLEAVNTEAFFGQGTRLTVV.

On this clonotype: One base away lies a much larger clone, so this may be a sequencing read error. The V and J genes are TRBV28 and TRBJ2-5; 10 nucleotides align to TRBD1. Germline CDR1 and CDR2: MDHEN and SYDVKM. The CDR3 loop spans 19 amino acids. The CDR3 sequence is CTISPPPWDRGRFQETQYF. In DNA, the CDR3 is TGTACCATCAGTCCCCCCCCCTGGGACAGGGGACGATTCCAAGAGACCCAGTACTTC.

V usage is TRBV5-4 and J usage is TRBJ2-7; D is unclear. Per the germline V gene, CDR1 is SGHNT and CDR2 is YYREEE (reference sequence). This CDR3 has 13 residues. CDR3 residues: CAGSLTCSNEQYF. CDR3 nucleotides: TGTGCAGGCAGCTTGACTTGTAGCAACGAGCAGTACTTC. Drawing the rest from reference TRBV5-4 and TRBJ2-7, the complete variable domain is ETGVTQSPTHLIKTRGQQVTLRCSSQSGHNTVSWYQQALGQGPQFIFQYYREEENGRGNFPPRFSGLQFPNYSSELNVNALELDDSALYLCAGSLTCSNEQYFGPGTRLTVT.

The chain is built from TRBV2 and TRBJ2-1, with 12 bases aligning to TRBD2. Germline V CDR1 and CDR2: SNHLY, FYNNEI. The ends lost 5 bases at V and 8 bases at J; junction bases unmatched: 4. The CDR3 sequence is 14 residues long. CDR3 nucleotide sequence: TGTGCCAGCAGTTGGACTAGCGGGAAGTATGAGCAGTTCTTC. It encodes CASSWTSGKYEQFF.

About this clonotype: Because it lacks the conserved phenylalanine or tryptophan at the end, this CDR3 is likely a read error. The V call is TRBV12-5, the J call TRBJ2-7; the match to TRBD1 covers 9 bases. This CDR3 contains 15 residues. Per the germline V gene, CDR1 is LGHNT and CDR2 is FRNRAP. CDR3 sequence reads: CTSGPRTGEPYEQYL. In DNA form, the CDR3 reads TGTACTAGTGGTCCCAGGACAGGGGAACCCTACGAGCAGTACTTA.

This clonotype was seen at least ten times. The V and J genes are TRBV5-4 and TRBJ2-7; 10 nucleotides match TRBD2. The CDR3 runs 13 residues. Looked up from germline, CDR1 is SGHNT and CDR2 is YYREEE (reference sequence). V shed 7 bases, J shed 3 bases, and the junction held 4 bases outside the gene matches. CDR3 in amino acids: CASRTSGGYEQYF. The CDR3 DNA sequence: TGTGCCAGCCGGACTAGCGGAGGCTACGAGCAGTACTTC.

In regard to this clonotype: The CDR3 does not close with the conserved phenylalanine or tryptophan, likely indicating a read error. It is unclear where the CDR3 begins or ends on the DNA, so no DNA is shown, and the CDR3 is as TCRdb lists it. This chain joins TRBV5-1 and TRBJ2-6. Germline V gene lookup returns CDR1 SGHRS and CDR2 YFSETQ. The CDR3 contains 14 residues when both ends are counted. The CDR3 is CASSFTTGANVLSL.

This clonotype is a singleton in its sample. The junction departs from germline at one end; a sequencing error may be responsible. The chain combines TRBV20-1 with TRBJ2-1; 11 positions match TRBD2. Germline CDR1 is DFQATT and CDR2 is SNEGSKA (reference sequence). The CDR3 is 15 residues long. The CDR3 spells CSAPQTSGAYNGQFF. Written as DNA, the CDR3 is TGCAGTGCCCCGCAGACTAGCGGGGCCTACAATGGGCAGTTCTTC.

The CDR3 spells CASSHPGLAGGPFYNEQFF. Here the CDR3 DNA reads TGCGCCAGCAGCCACCCGGGACTAGCGGGAGGACCATTCTACAATGAGCAGTTCTTC. The V call is TRBV4-1, the J call TRBJ2-1; 15 bases agree with TRBD2. Trimming removed 3 bases from V and 3 bases from J; junction bases left unmatched: 9. This CDR3 spans 19 amino acids. Germline V gene data show CDR1 as MGHRA and CDR2 as YSYEKL.

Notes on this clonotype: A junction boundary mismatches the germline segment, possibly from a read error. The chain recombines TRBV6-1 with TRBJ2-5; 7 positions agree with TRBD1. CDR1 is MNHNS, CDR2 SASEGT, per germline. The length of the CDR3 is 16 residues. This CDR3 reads CASSQIQGSLAETQYF. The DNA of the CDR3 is TGCGCCAGCAGTCAGATACAGGGGAGCTTAGCAGAGACCCAGTACTTC.

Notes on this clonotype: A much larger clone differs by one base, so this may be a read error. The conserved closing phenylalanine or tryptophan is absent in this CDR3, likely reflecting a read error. In nucleotides, the CDR3 is TGTGCCACCAGTGATTTGAAGGGGACAAGCTACAATGAGCAGTTCTTA. This sequence encodes CATSDLKGTSYNEQFL. The chain combines TRBV24-1 with TRBJ2-1; D might be TRBD1 (6 bases). There are 16 residues in the CDR3. The V gene's germline CDR1 is KGHDR and CDR2 SFDVKD. V lost 0 bases, J lost 3 bases, and 11 bases lay in between.

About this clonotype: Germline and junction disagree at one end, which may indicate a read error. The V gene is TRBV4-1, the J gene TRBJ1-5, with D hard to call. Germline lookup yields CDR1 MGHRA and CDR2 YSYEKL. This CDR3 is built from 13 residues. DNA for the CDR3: TGCGCCAGCAGCCAAGATTCAAATCAGTCCCAGCATTTT. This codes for CASSQDSNQSQHF.

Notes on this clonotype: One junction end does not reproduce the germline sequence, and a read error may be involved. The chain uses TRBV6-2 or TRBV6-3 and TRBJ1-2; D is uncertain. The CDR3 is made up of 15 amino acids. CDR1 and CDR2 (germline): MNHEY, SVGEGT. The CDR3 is CACSYIRGESNGYTF. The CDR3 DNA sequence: TGTGCCTGCAGTTACATACGGGGTGAGTCCAATGGCTACACCTTC.

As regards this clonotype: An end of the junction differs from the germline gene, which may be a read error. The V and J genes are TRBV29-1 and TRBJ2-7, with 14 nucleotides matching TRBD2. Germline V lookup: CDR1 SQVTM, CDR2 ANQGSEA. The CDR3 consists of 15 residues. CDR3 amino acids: CSVDGTSGSLHEHYF. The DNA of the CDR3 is TGCAGCGTTGACGGGACTAGCGGGAGTCTACACGAGCATTACTTT.

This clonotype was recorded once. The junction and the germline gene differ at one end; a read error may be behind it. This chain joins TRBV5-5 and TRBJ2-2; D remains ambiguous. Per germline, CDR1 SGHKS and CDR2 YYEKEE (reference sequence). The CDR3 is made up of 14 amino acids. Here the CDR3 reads CASSFRQNTGELFF. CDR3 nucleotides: TGTGCCAGTAGCTTTCGACAGAACACCGGGGAGCTGTTTTTT.

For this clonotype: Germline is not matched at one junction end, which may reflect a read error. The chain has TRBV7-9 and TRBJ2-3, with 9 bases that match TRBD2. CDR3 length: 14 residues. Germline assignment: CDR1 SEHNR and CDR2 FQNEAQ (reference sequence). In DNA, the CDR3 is TGTGCCAGCAGCAGCAGCGGGAGGCCAGATATGCAGTATTTT. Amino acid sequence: CASSSSGRPDMQYF.

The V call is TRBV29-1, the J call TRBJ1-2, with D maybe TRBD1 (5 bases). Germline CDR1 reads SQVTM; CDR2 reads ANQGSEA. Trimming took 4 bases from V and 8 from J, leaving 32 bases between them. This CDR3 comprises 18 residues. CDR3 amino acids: CSVGPPMGKGEKGWGYTF. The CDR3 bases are TGCAGCGTTGGGCCCCCCATGGGAAAAGGGGAGAAAGGATGGGGCTACACCTTC.

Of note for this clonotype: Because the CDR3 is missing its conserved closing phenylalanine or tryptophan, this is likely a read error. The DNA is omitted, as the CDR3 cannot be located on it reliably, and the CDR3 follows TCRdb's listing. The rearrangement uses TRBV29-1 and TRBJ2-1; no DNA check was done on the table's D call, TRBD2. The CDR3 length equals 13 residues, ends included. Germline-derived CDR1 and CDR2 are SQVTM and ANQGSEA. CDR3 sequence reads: CNAKKREGGEQSI.

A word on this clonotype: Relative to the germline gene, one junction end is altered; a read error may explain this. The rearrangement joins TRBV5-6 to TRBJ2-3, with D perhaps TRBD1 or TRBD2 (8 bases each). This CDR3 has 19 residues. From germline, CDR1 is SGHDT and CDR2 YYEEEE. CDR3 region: CTSSRWTGGQGARNSRLYF. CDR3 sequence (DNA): TGTACCAGCAGCCGCTGGACGGGGGGGCAGGGGGCGAGGAATTCTCGCCTGTATTTT.

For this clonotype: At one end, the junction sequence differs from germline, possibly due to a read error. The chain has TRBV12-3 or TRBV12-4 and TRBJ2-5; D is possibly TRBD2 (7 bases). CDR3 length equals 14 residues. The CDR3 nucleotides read TGTGTCAGCAGTTTTGTGGGGGCGGGGGAGGCCCGGTACTTC. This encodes CVSSFVGAGEARYF.

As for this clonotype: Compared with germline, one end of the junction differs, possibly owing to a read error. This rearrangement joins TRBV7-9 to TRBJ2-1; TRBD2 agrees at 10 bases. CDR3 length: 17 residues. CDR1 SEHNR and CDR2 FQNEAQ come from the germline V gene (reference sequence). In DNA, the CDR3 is TGTGCCAGCAGCCTAAGGCGGACTAGCGGCCTTTACAATGGGCAGTTCTTC. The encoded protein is CASSLRRTSGLYNGQFF.

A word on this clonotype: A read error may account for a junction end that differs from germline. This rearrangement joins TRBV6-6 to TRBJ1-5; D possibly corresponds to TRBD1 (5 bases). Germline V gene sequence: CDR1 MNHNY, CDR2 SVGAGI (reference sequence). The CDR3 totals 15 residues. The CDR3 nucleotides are TGTACCAGCAGTTACTGCCAGGGTACTAATCAGCCCCAGCATTTT. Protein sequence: CTSSYCQGTNQPQHF.

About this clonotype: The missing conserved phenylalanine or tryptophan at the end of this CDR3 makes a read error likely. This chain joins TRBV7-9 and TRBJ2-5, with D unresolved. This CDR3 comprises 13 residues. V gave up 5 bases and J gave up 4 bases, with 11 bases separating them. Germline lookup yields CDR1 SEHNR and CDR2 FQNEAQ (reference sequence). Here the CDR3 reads CASSPVRRETQYL. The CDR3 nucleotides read TGTGCCAGCAGCCCAGTAAGGCGAGAGACCCAGTACTTA.